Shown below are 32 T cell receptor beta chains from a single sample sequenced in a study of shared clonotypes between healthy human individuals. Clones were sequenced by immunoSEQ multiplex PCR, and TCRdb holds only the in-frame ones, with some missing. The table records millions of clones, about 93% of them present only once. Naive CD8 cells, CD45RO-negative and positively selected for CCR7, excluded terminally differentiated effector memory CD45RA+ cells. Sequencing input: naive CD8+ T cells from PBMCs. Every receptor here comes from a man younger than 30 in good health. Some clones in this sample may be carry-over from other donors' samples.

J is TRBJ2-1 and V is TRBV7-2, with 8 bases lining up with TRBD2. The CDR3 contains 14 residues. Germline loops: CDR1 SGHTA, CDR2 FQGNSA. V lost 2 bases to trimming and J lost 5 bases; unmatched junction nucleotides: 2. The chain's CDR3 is CASSLIGGDNEQFF. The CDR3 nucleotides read TGTGCCAGCAGCTTAATCGGGGGGGACAATGAGCAGTTCTTC.

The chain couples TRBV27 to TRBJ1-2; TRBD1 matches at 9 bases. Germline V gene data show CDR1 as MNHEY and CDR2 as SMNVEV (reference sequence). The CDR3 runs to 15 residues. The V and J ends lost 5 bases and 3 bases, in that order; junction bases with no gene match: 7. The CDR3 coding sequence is TGTGCCAGCAGTCGCTCGGACAGGGGCGACTATGGCTACACCTTC. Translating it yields CASSRSDRGDYGYTF.

CDR3 sequence: CASSPREELAPLYNEQFF. The CDR3 DNA reads TGTGCCAGCAGCCCGAGGGAAGAATTAGCCCCTCTCTACAATGAGCAGTTCTTC. The V and J genes are TRBV14 and TRBJ2-1; TRBD2 is a possible D gene (5 bases). Germline assignment: CDR1 SGHDN and CDR2 FVKESK. The length of the CDR3 is 18 residues. V dropped 4 bases and J dropped 3 bases, with 22 bases sitting between them. The complete variable domain, with remaining parts taken from reference TRBV14 and TRBJ2-1, reads EAGVTQFPSHSVIEKGQTVTLRCDPISGHDNLYWYRRVMGKEIKFLLHFVKESKQDESGMPNNRFLAERTGGTYSTLKVQPAELEDSGVYFCASSPREELAPLYNEQFFGPGTRLTVL.

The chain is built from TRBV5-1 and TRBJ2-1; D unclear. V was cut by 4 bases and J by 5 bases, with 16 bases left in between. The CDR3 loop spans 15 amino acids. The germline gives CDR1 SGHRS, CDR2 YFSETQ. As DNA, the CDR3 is TGCGCCAGCAGCCCCCGAACACACCAGAACAATGAGCAGTTCTTC. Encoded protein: CASSPRTHQNNEQFF.

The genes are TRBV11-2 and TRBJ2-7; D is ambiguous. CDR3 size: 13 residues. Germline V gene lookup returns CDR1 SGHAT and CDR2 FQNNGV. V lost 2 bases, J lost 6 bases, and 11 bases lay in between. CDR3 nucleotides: TGTGCCAGCAGCTTAAGTCGGTTTTCCGAGCAGTACTTC. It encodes CASSLSRFSEQYF.

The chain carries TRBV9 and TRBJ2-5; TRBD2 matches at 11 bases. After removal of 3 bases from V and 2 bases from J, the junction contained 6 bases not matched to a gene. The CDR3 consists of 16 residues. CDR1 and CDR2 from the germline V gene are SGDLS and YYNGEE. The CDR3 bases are TGTGCCAGCAGCGAGACCGGGACTAGCGGACAAGAGACCCAGTACTTC. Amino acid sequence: CASSETGTSGQETQYF.

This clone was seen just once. Written as DNA, the CDR3 is TGTGCCAGCAGCGCCGGCATCGGGGGCGGCTATGGCTACACCTTC. Its translation is CASSAGIGGGYGYTF. The rearrangement joins TRBV9 to TRBJ1-2; tentative D call: TRBD1 (6 bases). V was cut by 3 bases and J by 4 bases, with 16 bases left in between. The germline gives CDR1 SGDLS, CDR2 YYNGEE. The CDR3 is 15 residues long.

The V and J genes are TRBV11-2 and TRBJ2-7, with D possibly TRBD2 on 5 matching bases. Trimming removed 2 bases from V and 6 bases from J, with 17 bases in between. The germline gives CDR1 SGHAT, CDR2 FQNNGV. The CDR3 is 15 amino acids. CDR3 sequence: CASSLIILGSGEQYF. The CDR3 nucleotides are TGTGCCAGCAGCTTAATTATCCTAGGGAGTGGCGAGCAGTACTTC.

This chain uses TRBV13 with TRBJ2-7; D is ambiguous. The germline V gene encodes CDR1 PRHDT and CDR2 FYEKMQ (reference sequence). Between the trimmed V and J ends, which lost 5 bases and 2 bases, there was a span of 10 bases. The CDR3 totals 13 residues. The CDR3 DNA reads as TGTGCCAGCAGCCGAGAGCTTGCCTACGAGCAGTACTTC. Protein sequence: CASSRELAYEQYF.

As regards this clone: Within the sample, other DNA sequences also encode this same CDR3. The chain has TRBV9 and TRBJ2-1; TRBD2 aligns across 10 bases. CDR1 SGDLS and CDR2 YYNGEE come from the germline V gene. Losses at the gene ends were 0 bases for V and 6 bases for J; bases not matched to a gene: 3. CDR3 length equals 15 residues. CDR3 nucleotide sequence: TGTGCCAGCAGCGTAGGTTCTAGCGGGGGCAATGAGCAGTTCTTC. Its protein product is CASSVGSSGGNEQFF.

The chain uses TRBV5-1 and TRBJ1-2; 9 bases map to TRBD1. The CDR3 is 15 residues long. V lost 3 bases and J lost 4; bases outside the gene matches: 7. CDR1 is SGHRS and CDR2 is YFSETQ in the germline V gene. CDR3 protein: CASSSPGTGTYGYTF. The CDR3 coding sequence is TGCGCCAGCAGCTCCCCCGGGACAGGGACCTATGGCTACACCTTC.

CDR3 protein: CASSLDRGGWEQYF. In nucleotides, the CDR3 is TGCGCCAGCAGCTTGGACAGGGGAGGGTGGGAGCAGTACTTC. The V call is TRBV5-1, the J call TRBJ2-7; D tentatively reads TRBD1 or TRBD2 (7 bases each). Between the trimmed V and J ends, which lost 0 bases and 7 bases, there was a span of 14 bases. The CDR3 is 14 amino acids. Germline V gene sequence: CDR1 SGHRS, CDR2 YFSETQ.

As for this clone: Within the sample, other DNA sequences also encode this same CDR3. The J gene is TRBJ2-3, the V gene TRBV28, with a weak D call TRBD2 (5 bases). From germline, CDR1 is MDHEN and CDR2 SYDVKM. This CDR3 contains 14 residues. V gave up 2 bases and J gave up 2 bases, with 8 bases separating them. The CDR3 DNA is TGTGCCAGCAGTTTAAGGAGGAACACAGATACGCAGTATTTT. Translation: CASSLRRNTDTQYF.

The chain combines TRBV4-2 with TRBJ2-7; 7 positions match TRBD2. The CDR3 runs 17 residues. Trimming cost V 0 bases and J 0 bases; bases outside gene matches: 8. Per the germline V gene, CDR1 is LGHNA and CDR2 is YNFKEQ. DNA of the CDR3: TGTGCCAGCAGCCAAGACGAGGCCGGGAGGCCCTCCTACGAGCAGTACTTC. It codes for CASSQDEAGRPSYEQYF.

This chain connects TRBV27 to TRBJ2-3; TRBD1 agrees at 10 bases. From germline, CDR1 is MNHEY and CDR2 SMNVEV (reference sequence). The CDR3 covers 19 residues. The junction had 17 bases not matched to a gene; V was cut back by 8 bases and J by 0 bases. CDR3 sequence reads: CASGTDLDRGRISTDTQYF. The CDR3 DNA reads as TGTGCCAGCGGTACGGACCTCGACAGGGGGCGAATAAGCACAGATACGCAGTATTTT.

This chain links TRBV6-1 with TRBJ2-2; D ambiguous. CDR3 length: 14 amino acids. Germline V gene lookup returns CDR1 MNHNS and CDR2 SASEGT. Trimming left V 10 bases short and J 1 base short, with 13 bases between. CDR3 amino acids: CANQPGWNTGELFF. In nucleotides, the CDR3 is TGTGCCAACCAGCCAGGATGGAACACCGGGGAGCTGTTTTTT.

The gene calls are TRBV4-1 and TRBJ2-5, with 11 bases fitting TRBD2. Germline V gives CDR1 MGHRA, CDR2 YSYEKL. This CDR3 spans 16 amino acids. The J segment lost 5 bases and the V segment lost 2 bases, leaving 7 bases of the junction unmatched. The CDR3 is CASSQMLAGGGETQYF. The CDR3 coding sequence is TGCGCCAGCAGCCAAATGCTAGCGGGAGGCGGGGAGACCCAGTACTTC.

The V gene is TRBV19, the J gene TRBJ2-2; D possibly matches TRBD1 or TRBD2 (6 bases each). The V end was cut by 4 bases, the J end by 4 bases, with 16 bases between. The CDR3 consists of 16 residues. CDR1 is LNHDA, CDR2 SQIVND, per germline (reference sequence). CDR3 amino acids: CASSKPQGRRTGELFF. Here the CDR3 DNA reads TGTGCCAGTAGTAAACCCCAGGGGAGGCGCACCGGGGAGCTGTTTTTT.

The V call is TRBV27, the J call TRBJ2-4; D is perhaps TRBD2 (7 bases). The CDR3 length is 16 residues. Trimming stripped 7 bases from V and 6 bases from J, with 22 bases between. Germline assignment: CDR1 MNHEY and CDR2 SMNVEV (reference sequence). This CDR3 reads CASIRERTGRVNIQYF. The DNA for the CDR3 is TGTGCCAGCATCCGAGAGAGAACAGGGAGGGTAAACATTCAGTACTTC.

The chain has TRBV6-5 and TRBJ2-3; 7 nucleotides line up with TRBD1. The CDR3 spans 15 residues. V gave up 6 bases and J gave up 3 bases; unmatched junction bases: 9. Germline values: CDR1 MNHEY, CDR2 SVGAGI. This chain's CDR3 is CASSVRGLGTDTQYF. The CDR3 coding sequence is TGTGCCAGCAGCGTGAGGGGGCTGGGGACAGATACGCAGTATTTT.

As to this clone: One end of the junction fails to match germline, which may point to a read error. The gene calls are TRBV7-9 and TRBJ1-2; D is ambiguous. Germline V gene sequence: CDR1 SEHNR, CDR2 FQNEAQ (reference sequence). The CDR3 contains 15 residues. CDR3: CASSQELQSFYGYTF. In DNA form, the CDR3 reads TGCGCCAGCAGCCAAGAGTTACAGTCATTCTATGGCTACACCTTC.

This CDR3 is CSVRPLAGVRNEQFF. The DNA for the CDR3 is TGCAGCGTTAGACCGCTAGCGGGAGTGAGGAATGAGCAGTTCTTC. J is TRBJ2-1 and V is TRBV29-1; TRBD2 matches 10 bases. This CDR3 is 15 amino acids long. Germline-derived CDR1 and CDR2 are SQVTM and ANQGSEA. J was trimmed by 7 bases and V by 5 bases; bases with no gene match: 11.

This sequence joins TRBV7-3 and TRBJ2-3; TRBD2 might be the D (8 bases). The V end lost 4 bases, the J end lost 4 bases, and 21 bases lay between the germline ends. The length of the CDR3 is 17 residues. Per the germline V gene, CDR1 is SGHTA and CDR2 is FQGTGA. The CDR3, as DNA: TGTGCCAGCAGCTCCAGGGGGGACGGGAGGGCCTCAGATACGCAGTATTTT. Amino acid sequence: CASSSRGDGRASDTQYF. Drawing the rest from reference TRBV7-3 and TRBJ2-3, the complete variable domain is GAGVSQTPSNKVTEKGKYVELRCDPISGHTALYWYRQSLGQGPEFLIYFQGTGAADDSGLPNDRFFAVRPEGSVSTLKIQRTERGDSAVYLCASSSRGDGRASDTQYFGPGTRLTVL.

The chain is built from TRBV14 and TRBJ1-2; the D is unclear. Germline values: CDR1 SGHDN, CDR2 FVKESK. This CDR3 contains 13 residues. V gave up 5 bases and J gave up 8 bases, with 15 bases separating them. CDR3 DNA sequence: TGTGCCAGCAGCTCTTTCGTGGCTTGGGGCTACACCTTC. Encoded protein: CASSSFVAWGYTF.

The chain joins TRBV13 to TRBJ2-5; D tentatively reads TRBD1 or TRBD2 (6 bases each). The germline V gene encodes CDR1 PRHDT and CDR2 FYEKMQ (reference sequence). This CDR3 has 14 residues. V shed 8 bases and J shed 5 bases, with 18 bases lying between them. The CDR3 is CASGGQRLYETQYF. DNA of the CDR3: TGTGCCAGCGGGGGGCAGCGCCTCTACGAGACCCAGTACTTC.

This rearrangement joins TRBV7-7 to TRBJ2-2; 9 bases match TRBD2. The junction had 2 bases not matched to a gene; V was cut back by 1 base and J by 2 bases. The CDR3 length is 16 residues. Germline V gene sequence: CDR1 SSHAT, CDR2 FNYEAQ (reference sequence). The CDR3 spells CASSLGTSANTGELFF. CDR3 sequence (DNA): TGTGCCAGCAGCTTAGGGACTAGCGCAAACACCGGGGAGCTGTTTTTT.

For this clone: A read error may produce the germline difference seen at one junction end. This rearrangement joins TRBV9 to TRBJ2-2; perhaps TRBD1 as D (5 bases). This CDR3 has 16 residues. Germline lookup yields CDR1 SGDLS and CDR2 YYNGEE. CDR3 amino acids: CASSGPSRVGTRELFF. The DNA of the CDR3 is TGTGCCAGCAGCGGCCCCTCCAGGGTTGGCACCCGGGAGCTGTTTTTT.

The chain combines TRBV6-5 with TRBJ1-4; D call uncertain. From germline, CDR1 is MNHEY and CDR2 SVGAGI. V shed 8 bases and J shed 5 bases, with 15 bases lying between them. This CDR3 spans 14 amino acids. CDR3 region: CASGKGGSNEKLFF. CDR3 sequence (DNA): TGTGCCAGCGGTAAGGGCGGATCGAATGAAAAACTGTTTTTT.

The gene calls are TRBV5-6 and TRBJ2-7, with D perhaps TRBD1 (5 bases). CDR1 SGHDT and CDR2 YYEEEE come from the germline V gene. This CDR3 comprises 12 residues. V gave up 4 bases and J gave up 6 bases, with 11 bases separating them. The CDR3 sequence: CASSEDTLEQYF. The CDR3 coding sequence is TGTGCCAGCAGCGAGGACACCCTCGAGCAGTACTTC.

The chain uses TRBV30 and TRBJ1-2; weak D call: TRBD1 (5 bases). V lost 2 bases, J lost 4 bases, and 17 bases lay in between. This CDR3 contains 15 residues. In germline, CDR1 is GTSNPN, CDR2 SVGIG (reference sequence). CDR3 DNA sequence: TGTGCCTGGAGTCCATCCTTGGGGGAGATCTATGGCTACACCTTC. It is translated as CAWSPSLGEIYGYTF.

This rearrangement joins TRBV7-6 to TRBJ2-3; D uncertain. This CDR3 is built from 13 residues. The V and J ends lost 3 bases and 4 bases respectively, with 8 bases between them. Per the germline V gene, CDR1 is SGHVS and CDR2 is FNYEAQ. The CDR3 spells CASSFAGSDTQYF. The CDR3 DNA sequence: TGTGCCAGCAGCTTCGCTGGGTCAGATACGCAGTATTTT.

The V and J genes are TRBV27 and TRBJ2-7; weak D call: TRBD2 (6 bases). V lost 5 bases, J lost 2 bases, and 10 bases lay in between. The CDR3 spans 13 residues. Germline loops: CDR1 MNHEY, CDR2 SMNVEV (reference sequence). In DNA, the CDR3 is TGTGCCAGCAGTGGGGGGTACCCCTACGAGCAGTACTTC. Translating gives CASSGGYPYEQYF.